The 25 T cell receptor beta chains below all came from one sample that was sequenced in a study of T cell responses to AZD1222 COVID-19 vaccine. TCRdb's table, derived via immunoSEQ multiplex PCR, lists solely in-frame clones and lacks some. The data hold 130,000 to 150,000 clones, with around 90% observed a single time. The sequencing here drew on peripheral blood, taken on day 0 of AZD1222 vaccination. The receptor set was obtained from an adult in good health.

This rearrangement joins TRBV10-3 to TRBJ1-2; D unclear. Trimming stripped 0 bases from V and 2 bases from J, with 13 bases between. Germline V gene data show CDR1 as ENHRY and CDR2 as SYGVKD. CDR3 length: 16 amino acids. CDR3: CAISESSPRQNYGYTF. In DNA form, the CDR3 reads TGTGCCATCAGTGAGTCGAGTCCGCGGCAGAACTATGGCTACACCTTC.

The rearrangement joins TRBV6-5 to TRBJ2-1; no clear D. V was pared by 0 bases and J by 6 bases, with 6 bases between. The CDR3 sequence is 13 residues long. Germline CDR1 reads MNHEY; CDR2 reads SVGAGI. CDR3 nucleotides: TGTGCCAGCAGTTACTCTTCTAGCAATGAGCAGTTCTTC. It is translated as CASSYSSSNEQFF.

The chain couples TRBV5-1 to TRBJ2-5; TRBD2 is a possible D gene (6 bases). In germline, CDR1 is SGHRS, CDR2 YFSETQ. Between the trimmed V and J ends, which lost 0 bases and 3 bases, there was a span of 12 bases. This CDR3 comprises 15 residues. CDR3: CASSLAGTPKETQYF. The CDR3 nucleotides read TGCGCCAGCAGCTTGGCCGGGACTCCCAAAGAGACCCAGTACTTC.

This chain uses TRBV27 with TRBJ2-3; 9 nucleotides align to TRBD1. CDR1 MNHEY and CDR2 SMNVEV come from the germline V gene (reference sequence). The V gene end was trimmed by 5 bases and the J gene end by 2 bases; junction bases not matched to a gene: 8. This CDR3 is built from 16 residues. The chain's CDR3 is CASSLKTGGPTDTQYF. Here the CDR3 DNA reads TGTGCCAGCAGTCTAAAGACAGGGGGACCCACAGATACGCAGTATTTT.

The chain is built from TRBV2 and TRBJ1-6; D remains unclear. V lost 4 bases and J 3 bases, leaving 4 bases between the germline ends. The CDR3 sequence is 13 residues long. Germline values: CDR1 SNHLY, CDR2 FYNNEI. CDR3 residues: CASSGDYNSPLHF. CDR3 bases: TGTGCCAGCAGTGGGGACTATAATTCACCCCTCCACTTT.

V usage is TRBV5-6 and J usage is TRBJ1-2; D ambiguous. Germline V gene sequence: CDR1 SGHDT, CDR2 YYEEEE. V was pared by 0 bases and J by 8 bases, with 11 bases between. The length of the CDR3 is 13 residues. The CDR3 DNA sequence: TGTGCCAGCAGCTTGGTTGGCCCTATGGGCTACACCTTC. Translation: CASSLVGPMGYTF.

The V call is TRBV4-3, the J call TRBJ1-5; D remains unclear. Per the germline V gene, CDR1 is LGHNA and CDR2 is YSLEER. Between the trimmed V and J ends, which lost 3 bases and 1 base, there was a span of 10 bases. The CDR3 has 15 amino acids. The CDR3 nucleotides are TGCGCCAGCAGCCAGAGAAAAGGAAGCAATCAGCCCCAGCATTTT. Its protein product is CASSQRKGSNQPQHF.

V is TRBV7-8 and J is TRBJ2-5, with 13 bases aligning to TRBD2. The CDR3 totals 20 residues. With 1 base clipped from V and 6 bases from J, the junction kept 17 bases outside the gene matches. Germline V gene sequence: CDR1 SGHVS, CDR2 FQNEAQ. In DNA form, the CDR3 reads TGTGCCAGCAGCTTAGGCCCAGGGGAGTCACTAGCGGGAGGGCCCAAGACCCAGTACTTC. Amino acids: CASSLGPGESLAGGPKTQYF.

The rearrangement joins TRBV7-9 to TRBJ1-4; unclear D gene. This CDR3 has 15 residues. Germline CDR1 SEHNR, CDR2 FQNEAQ (reference sequence). V was pared by 6 bases and J by 5 bases, with 16 bases between. This chain's CDR3 is CASRLITENNEKLFF. The CDR3 DNA reads TGTGCCAGCAGGTTAATAACAGAGAACAATGAAAAACTGTTTTTT.

The gene calls are TRBV18 and TRBJ1-5, with a tentative D call TRBD1 (5 bases). This CDR3 comprises 14 residues. V lost 3 bases, J lost 6 bases, and 12 bases lay in between. The V gene's germline CDR1 is KGHSH and CDR2 LQKENI. CDR3 sequence (DNA): TGTGCCAGCTCACCGCTCAGGGATCTTCAGCCCCAGCATTTT. The encoded protein is CASSPLRDLQPQHF.

This rearrangement joins TRBV19 to TRBJ1-2; D may be TRBD1 (6 bases). This CDR3 is built from 13 residues. CDR1 is LNHDA, CDR2 SQIVND, per germline (reference sequence). V was trimmed by 7 bases and J by 5 bases, leaving 14 bases between them. The CDR3 loop reads CASIGQGRYGYTF. The CDR3 DNA reads TGTGCCAGTATTGGCCAGGGGCGATATGGCTACACCTTC.

The genes are TRBV25-1 and TRBJ2-7; D ambiguous. The CDR3 covers 15 residues. CDR1 and CDR2 from the germline V gene are MGHDK and SYGVNS. V was clipped by 4 bases and J by 1 base, with 14 bases between them. The CDR3 DNA is TGTGCCAGCAGTGGAGACACGGCATTTTCCTACGAGCAGTACTTC. Its translation: CASSGDTAFSYEQYF.

This clone was seen once. The V and J genes are TRBV7-3 and TRBJ1-1; D might be TRBD1 (5 bases). V was pared by 2 bases and J by 1 base, with 11 bases between. Germline V gives CDR1 SGHTA, CDR2 FQGTGA. This CDR3 has 15 residues. The CDR3 spells CASSLGPTGNTEAFF. CDR3 in DNA: TGTGCCAGCAGCTTAGGGCCCACAGGGAACACTGAAGCTTTCTTT.

This sequence joins TRBV30 and TRBJ1-5; unclear D gene. Germline V CDR1 and CDR2: GTSNPN, SVGIG (reference sequence). With 3 bases removed from V and 1 base from J, the gap between germline ends came to 10 bases. The CDR3 runs to 14 residues. CDR3: CAWRQPGSNQPQHF. As DNA, the CDR3 is TGTGCCTGGAGACAGCCTGGAAGCAATCAGCCCCAGCATTTT.

The rearrangement links TRBV4-2 to TRBJ2-7; D is perhaps TRBD2 (5 bases). CDR3 length equals 15 residues. Germline V lookup: CDR1 LGHNA, CDR2 YNFKEQ. Trimming pared 1 base from V and 1 base from J, leaving 11 bases between. The CDR3 is CASSQGEEGSYEQYF. The CDR3 DNA sequence: TGTGCCAGCAGCCAAGGGGAAGAGGGTTCCTACGAGCAGTACTTC.

V and J are TRBV3-1 (or the pseudogene TRBV3-2) and TRBJ2-1, with 14 bases fitting TRBD2. Per germline, CDR1 LGHDT and CDR2 YNNKEL (reference sequence). V lost 0 bases to trimming and J lost 8 bases; unmatched junction nucleotides: 6. The CDR3 sequence is 17 residues long. CDR3 region: CASSQDPTSGREDEQFF. The CDR3 region has the DNA TGTGCCAGCAGCCAAGATCCGACTAGCGGGAGGGAGGATGAGCAGTTCTTC.

This clone has a single count. Here the CDR3 DNA reads TGTGCCAGCAGCTTAGGTCTAGCGGGAGGCACAGATACGCAGTATTTT. Its protein is CASSLGLAGGTDTQYF. The chain uses TRBV11-2 and TRBJ2-3, with 10 bases aligning to TRBD2. The germline V gene has CDR1 SGHAT and CDR2 FQNNGV. The J segment lost 1 base and the V segment lost 1 base, leaving 2 bases of the junction unmatched. The CDR3 totals 16 residues.

The V call is TRBV7-9, the J call TRBJ2-3; 8 nucleotides line up with TRBD2. Germline values: CDR1 SEHNR, CDR2 FQNEAQ (reference sequence). The CDR3 length is 18 residues. With 6 bases clipped from V and 3 bases from J, the junction kept 17 bases outside the gene matches. CDR3 in amino acids: CASRQAFKREIHTDTQYF. Written as DNA, the CDR3 is TGTGCCAGCAGACAGGCGTTCAAGCGGGAGATTCATACAGATACGCAGTATTTT.

V is TRBV5-1 and J is TRBJ1-6, with a possible D match to TRBD1 (6 bases). Germline lookup yields CDR1 SGHRS and CDR2 YFSETQ. Trimming cost V 4 bases and J 6 bases, with 20 bases left between them. CDR3 size: 17 residues. The CDR3 protein is CASSALQGQGPNSPLHF. The CDR3 region has the DNA TGCGCCAGCAGCGCACTACAGGGCCAGGGTCCTAATTCACCCCTCCACTTT.

The V gene is TRBV25-1, the J gene TRBJ2-1, with 12 bases fitting TRBD2. The CDR3 is 15 amino acids. V lost 4 bases and J lost 10; bases outside the gene matches: 8. In germline, CDR1 is MGHDK, CDR2 SYGVNS. CDR3 region: CASSVGLAGRMEQFF. The CDR3 DNA reads TGTGCCAGCAGTGTCGGACTAGCGGGACGTATGGAGCAGTTCTTC.

The rearrangement links TRBV6-2 or TRBV6-3 to TRBJ1-2; D remains unclear. The V end was cut by 5 bases, the J end by 1 base, with 5 bases between. There are 12 residues in the CDR3. CDR1 and CDR2 from the germline V gene are MNHEY and SVGEGT. CDR3 protein: CASSVLNYGYTF. The CDR3 DNA reads TGTGCCAGCAGTGTCCTTAACTATGGCTACACCTTC.

This clone showed up just a few times. The chain recombines TRBV27 with TRBJ2-4, with a possible D match to TRBD1 (6 bases). CDR3 length: 13 amino acids. Germline V gives CDR1 MNHEY, CDR2 SMNVEV (reference sequence). V lost 5 bases to trimming and J lost 7 bases, with 12 bases between them. The CDR3 loop is CASSPGTRNIQYF. The CDR3 DNA reads TGTGCCAGCAGTCCCGGGACAAGGAACATTCAGTACTTC.

The gene calls are TRBV19 and TRBJ1-6, with D maybe TRBD1 (6 bases). CDR1 is LNHDA, CDR2 SQIVND, per germline (reference sequence). This CDR3 region has 14 residues. V lost 8 bases and J lost 9, with 17 bases in between. CDR3 loop: CASGWGGAGSPLHF. The CDR3 coding sequence is TGTGCCAGTGGGTGGGGGGGCGCCGGTTCACCCCTCCACTTT.

The V and J genes are TRBV30 and TRBJ1-5, with D perhaps matching TRBD1 (6 bases). Trimming took 5 bases from V and 8 from J, leaving 19 bases between them. Germline V gives CDR1 GTSNPN, CDR2 SVGIG (reference sequence). The CDR3 loop spans 14 amino acids. CDR3 protein: CAWGRNPGAEPQHF. The CDR3 region has the DNA TGTGCCTGGGGCAGGAACCCGGGGGCTGAGCCCCAGCATTTT.

The V call is TRBV28, the J call TRBJ2-7; 13 bases agree with TRBD2. With 6 bases clipped from V and 1 base from J, the junction kept 12 bases outside the gene matches. The CDR3 totals 18 residues. CDR1 and CDR2 (germline): MDHEN, SYDVKM. The CDR3 loop reads CASSPTSGRASSSYEQYF. CDR3 bases: TGTGCCAGCAGCCCCACTAGCGGGAGGGCCAGTTCGTCCTACGAGCAGTACTTC.